This is a list of T cell receptor beta chains from one sample in a study of radiotherapy plus CTLA-4 blockade in lung cancer. Assay used: immunoSEQ multiplex PCR; TCRdb lists only in-frame clones, some missing. This table has roughly 110,000 clones, 70% to 90% appearing once. Source: peripheral blood, taken from a patient treated with radiotherapy plus ipilimumab. These receptors all stem from a human donor with non-small cell lung cancer that progressed on radiotherapy plus ipilimumab. Some clones in this sample may be carry-over from other donors' samples. Each CDR3 is given with its conserved first and last residue. A D gene is named only where the DNA matches it firmly. Rows may omit the clone size; those that give it use once, few, many or a size class.

d_gene: .; abundance: .; j_gene: TRBJ1-5; v_gene: TRBV6-6; CDR3nt: TGTGCCAGCAGTTACGGGGCAGGGGTTCAGCCCCAGCATTTT; CDR3aa: CASSYGAGVQPQHF
d_gene: .; abundance: .; j_gene: TRBJ1-1; v_gene: TRBV18; CDR3nt: TGTGCCAGCTCACCACGTTTAAGGGCGACTGAAGCTTTCTTT; CDR3aa: CASSPRLRATEAFF
d_gene: .; abundance: .; j_gene: TRBJ2-7; v_gene: TRBV29-1; CDR3nt: TGCAGCGTTGTCACGGGACAAACTAATGACGAGCAGTACTTC; CDR3aa: CSVVTGQTNDEQYF
d_gene: TRBD1; abundance: .; j_gene: TRBJ1-2; v_gene: TRBV4-3; CDR3nt: TGCGCCAGCAGCCAAGAGATATACAGGGGCAACTATGGCTACACCTTC; CDR3aa: CASSQEIYRGNYGYTF
d_gene: .; abundance: .; j_gene: TRBJ2-4; v_gene: TRBV1; CDR3nt: TGCACCAGCAGCCAAGAAGGAACGCGGGGGCCGGTCAGGGGAAACATTCAGTACTTC; CDR3aa: CTSSQEGTRGPVRGNIQYF
d_gene: .; abundance: .; j_gene: TRBJ2-6; v_gene: TRBV19; CDR3nt: TGTGCCAGTAGTATAATAGGACCCTCGGGGGCCAACGTCCTGACTTTC; CDR3aa: CASSIIGPSGANVLTF
d_gene: .; abundance: few; j_gene: TRBJ2-1; v_gene: TRBV7-2; CDR3nt: TGTGCCAGCAGCTTAGATCAGGGGCGCCACTACAATGAGCAGTTCTTC; CDR3aa: CASSLDQGRHYNEQFF
d_gene: .; abundance: .; j_gene: TRBJ1-2; v_gene: TRBV5-1; CDR3nt: TGCGCCAGCAGCAACAGTGTCGGGACGGACGATGGCTACACCTTC; CDR3aa: CASSNSVGTDDGYTF
d_gene: .; abundance: .; j_gene: TRBJ2-1; v_gene: TRBV11-2; CDR3nt: TGTGCCAGCAGTCTTAACCGGGGGGCCGTTTACAATGAGCAGTTCTTC; CDR3aa: CASSLNRGAVYNEQFF
d_gene: TRBD1; abundance: .; j_gene: TRBJ2-7; v_gene: TRBV27; CDR3nt: TGTGCCACCCGCACCTGGACAGGGACTGAGCAGTACTTC; CDR3aa: CATRTWTGTEQYF
d_gene: .; abundance: .; j_gene: TRBJ1-2; v_gene: TRBV5-5; CDR3nt: TGTGCCAGCAGCCCGAATATGGCAGGGGACTATGGCTACACCTTC; CDR3aa: CASSPNMAGDYGYTF
d_gene: .; abundance: .; j_gene: TRBJ2-1; v_gene: TRBV5-1; CDR3nt: TGCGCCAGCAGCCCGACGGGAGACGACTACAATGAGCAGTTCTTC; CDR3aa: CASSPTGDDYNEQFF
d_gene: .; abundance: .; j_gene: TRBJ1-5; v_gene: TRBV2; CDR3nt: TGTGCCAGCAGAGAGGTGGGCATTAGCAATCAGCCCCAGCATTTT; CDR3aa: CASREVGISNQPQHF
d_gene: .; abundance: .; j_gene: TRBJ2-7; v_gene: TRBV7-3; CDR3nt: TGTGCCAGCAGCTCGGGGTCGGAGCAGTACTTC; CDR3aa: CASSSGSEQYF
d_gene: .; abundance: once; j_gene: TRBJ1-1; v_gene: TRBV30; CDR3nt: TGTGCCTGGAGTAAAGGAGCTTGGACTGAAGCTTTCTTT; CDR3aa: CAWSKGAWTEAFF
d_gene: .; abundance: .; j_gene: TRBJ2-1; v_gene: TRBV5-1; CDR3nt: TGCGCCAGCACCGGGACGAAGAGGGGCCGGGTTGAGCAGTTCTTC; CDR3aa: CASTGTKRGRVEQFF
d_gene: .; abundance: .; j_gene: TRBJ1-1; v_gene: TRBV11-2; CDR3nt: TGTGCCAGCATCCTCACTCCCCCTGCAGAAGCTTTCTTT; CDR3aa: CASILTPPAEAFF
d_gene: TRBD1; abundance: .; j_gene: TRBJ2-5; v_gene: TRBV7-6; CDR3nt: TGTGCCAGCAGCGTTAACCTGGGACAGGGAGGAGAGACCCAGTACTTC; CDR3aa: CASSVNLGQGGETQYF
d_gene: .; abundance: .; j_gene: TRBJ2-5; v_gene: TRBV13; CDR3nt: TGTGCCAGCAGCTCACCGGGGCTCGGCATGGAGACCCAGTACTTC; CDR3aa: CASSSPGLGMETQYF
d_gene: TRBD2; abundance: .; j_gene: TRBJ2-1; v_gene: TRBV4-3; CDR3nt: TGCGCCAGCAGCCGAGACCCTAGCGGAGAGTACAATGAGCAGTTCTTC; CDR3aa: CASSRDPSGEYNEQFF
d_gene: .; abundance: .; j_gene: TRBJ2-1; v_gene: TRBV4-3; CDR3nt: TGCGCCAGCAGCTACGACAGGGATGGAGGGAATGAGCAGTTCTTC; CDR3aa: CASSYDRDGGNEQFF
d_gene: TRBD1; abundance: .; j_gene: TRBJ1-1; v_gene: TRBV5-4; CDR3nt: TGTGCCAGCAGCCTTGACAGGGGGCAGGGGGGTGAAGCTTTCTTT; CDR3aa: CASSLDRGQGGEAFF
d_gene: .; abundance: .; j_gene: TRBJ1-2; v_gene: TRBV7-2; CDR3nt: TGTGCCAGCAGCCACGGACCGATCTATGGCTACACCTTC; CDR3aa: CASSHGPIYGYTF
d_gene: .; abundance: few; j_gene: TRBJ2-3; v_gene: TRBV2; CDR3nt: TGTGCCAGCAGTGAAGAGGGGTCAGGGGATACGCAGTATTTT; CDR3aa: CASSEEGSGDTQYF
d_gene: .; abundance: .; j_gene: TRBJ1-1; v_gene: TRBV18; CDR3nt: TGTGCCAGCTCACCGCTGACCAGCTCGGACGTGAACACTGAAGCTTTCTTT; CDR3aa: CASSPLTSSDVNTEAFF
d_gene: .; abundance: .; j_gene: TRBJ2-1; v_gene: TRBV6-1; CDR3nt: TGTGCCAGCAGTGAAGAAGGTGTAGGTTTCAATGAGCAGTTCTTC; CDR3aa: CASSEEGVGFNEQFF
d_gene: .; abundance: .; j_gene: TRBJ2-7; v_gene: TRBV6-5; CDR3nt: TGTGCCAGCAGTCGTACTGGGGGTGGCGAGCAGTACTTC; CDR3aa: CASSRTGGGEQYF
d_gene: TRBD1; abundance: once; j_gene: TRBJ2-5; v_gene: TRBV5-1; CDR3nt: TGCGCCAGCCATGGGACAGGGATGGAGACCCAGTACTTC; CDR3aa: CASHGTGMETQYF
d_gene: TRBD1; abundance: .; j_gene: TRBJ1-2; v_gene: TRBV5-1; CDR3nt: TGCGCCAGCAGCTTGGAACCGGGACAGGGATCCTATGGCTACACCTTC; CDR3aa: CASSLEPGQGSYGYTF
d_gene: TRBD1; abundance: .; j_gene: TRBJ1-2; v_gene: TRBV5-4; CDR3nt: TGTGCCAGCTTACACCGACAGGGCTCGAACTATGGCTACACCTTC; CDR3aa: CASLHRQGSNYGYTF
d_gene: TRBD2; abundance: once; j_gene: TRBJ2-5; v_gene: TRBV9; CDR3nt: TGTGCCAGCAGCGACACGGGGGGTGGGGAGACCCAGTACTTC; CDR3aa: CASSDTGGGETQYF
d_gene: .; abundance: .; j_gene: TRBJ1-1; v_gene: TRBV10-3; CDR3nt: TGTGCCATCAGTGTCCACCGGGAACGGGGGGACACTGAAGCTTTCTTT; CDR3aa: CAISVHRERGDTEAFF
d_gene: TRBD1; abundance: .; j_gene: TRBJ1-1; v_gene: TRBV28; CDR3nt: TGTGCCATCCAGGGGGCCCCTCGCAGTGAAGCTTTCTTT; CDR3aa: CAIQGAPRSEAFF
d_gene: .; abundance: .; j_gene: TRBJ1-5; v_gene: TRBV21-1; CDR3nt: TGTGCCAGCAGTTCATTGCTAGCTACATTGCATCATCAGCCCCAGCATTTT; CDR3aa: CASSSLLATLHHQPQHF
d_gene: TRBD1; abundance: .; j_gene: TRBJ1-1; v_gene: TRBV7-9; CDR3nt: TGTGCCAGCAGCTTAGAGGGGACAGCGGGGGAGTTCTTT; CDR3aa: CASSLEGTAGEFF
d_gene: .; abundance: .; j_gene: TRBJ2-1; v_gene: TRBV5-1; CDR3nt: TGCGCCAGCAGCTTGGGGGGCGGCTCCTACAATGAGCAGTTCTTC; CDR3aa: CASSLGGGSYNEQFF
d_gene: TRBD1; abundance: .; j_gene: TRBJ2-5; v_gene: TRBV19; CDR3nt: TGTGCCAGTAGTATAGATCGTACAGGGGGCGCTGAGACCCAGTACTTC; CDR3aa: CASSIDRTGGAETQYF
d_gene: .; abundance: .; j_gene: TRBJ2-3; v_gene: TRBV7-3; CDR3nt: TGTGCCAGCAGCTTCTTAGGGACAGATACGCAGTATTTT; CDR3aa: CASSFLGTDTQYF
d_gene: TRBD1; abundance: .; j_gene: TRBJ2-7; v_gene: TRBV2; CDR3nt: TGTGCCAGCAGTGAAAGCCACGGGACAGCCTACGAGCAGTACTTC; CDR3aa: CASSESHGTAYEQYF
d_gene: .; abundance: .; j_gene: TRBJ1-4; v_gene: TRBV7-2; CDR3nt: TGTGCCAGCAGCTCCGACATTAATGAAAAACTGTTTTTT; CDR3aa: CASSSDINEKLFF
d_gene: TRBD1; abundance: .; j_gene: TRBJ1-2; v_gene: TRBV30; CDR3nt: TGTGCCTGGAGTACGACAGGGAAGGGTCATGGCTACACCTTC; CDR3aa: CAWSTTGKGHGYTF